This T cell receptor beta chain appears in the sequencing data of a study of identical twins. Study-wide points: Memory repertoires showed no such pattern, whereas abundant cord blood beta clonotypes carried fewer insertions.

Healthy Caucasian donors formed the entire cohort. Unique molecular identifiers were in the cDNA, with template-switch universal primer binding. A single record per CDR3 protein comes from TCRdb applying MiXCR to the 5' RACE reads. The sample includes about 490,000 distinct CDR3 sequences, around 15% of them seen just once. The V gene's germline CDR1 is MNHEY and CDR2 SVGAGI. V was clipped by 0 bases and J by 0 bases; unmatched bases: 5. This CDR3 comprises 17 residues. Concerning this clonotype itself: Its specificity is not known.

These data are also associated with another study on yellow fever vaccine responses in identical twins.

The chain carries TRBV6-5 and TRBJ2-5; TRBD1 matches 9 bases. Material for sequencing was CD4+ T cells sorted from blood. This sequence was found in a woman younger than 30 in good health. The chain's CDR3 is CASSYSKWDRDQETQYF. The CDR3 DNA follows: TGTGCCAGCAGTTACTCGAAGTGGGACAGGGACCAAGAGACCCAGTACTTC.